This passage covers 9 T cell receptor beta chains from one sample sequenced in a study of T cell responses to AZD1222 COVID-19 vaccine (dated by TCRdb to the early 2020s). The sample's time point label is to be understood as: about 28 days (+/-7) after the second vaccine dose. Library creation used the immunoSEQ multiplex PCR assay. In its TCRdb copy, this immuneACCESS table keeps in-frame sequences only and misses some clones. Where compared with another copy, unresolved V genes explain less than half of these, and the others have no known cause. The sample has fewer than 150,000 clones on record, roughly 93% of them singletons. The ten top clones hold over 8.5% of the sample. This material consisted of peripheral blood, taken 28 days after the second AZD1222 dose. These receptors all come from an adult who received the AZD1222 COVID-19 vaccine.

This clone was seen once. The gene calls are TRBV4-2 and TRBJ1-1; D gene unclear. V lost 4 bases, J lost 2 bases, and 8 bases lay in between. Per the germline V gene, CDR1 is LGHNA and CDR2 is YNFKEQ. This CDR3 contains 13 residues. The CDR3 coding sequence is TGTGCCAGCAGCCCGCTGAGAAACACTGAAGCTTTCTTT. Translation gives CASSPLRNTEAFF.

The rearrangement joins TRBV7-9 to TRBJ2-5; 15 bases fit TRBD2. Germline V CDR1 and CDR2: SEHNR, FQNEAQ (reference sequence). Unmatched junction bases numbered 2, after V lost 4 bases and J lost 5 bases. This CDR3 contains 15 residues. CDR3 DNA sequence: TGTGCCAGCAGCTCCGGGACTAGCGGGAGGGAGACCCAGTACTTC. This sequence encodes CASSSGTSGRETQYF.

The chain combines TRBV29-1 with TRBJ1-3, with no clear D. V lost 5 bases and J 4 bases, leaving 9 bases between the germline ends. Per germline, CDR1 SQVTM and CDR2 ANQGSEA. CDR3 size: 12 residues. The CDR3 nucleotides are TGCAGCGTTCTATTACCCGGAAACACCATATATTTT. Translating it yields CSVLLPGNTIYF.

This sequence joins TRBV5-6 and TRBJ2-2; possibly TRBD2 for D (5 bases). The CDR3 is made up of 13 amino acids. CDR1 and CDR2 from the germline V gene are SGHDT and YYEEEE. V was cut by 3 bases and J by 4 bases, with 7 bases left in between. The CDR3 DNA follows: TGTGCCAGCAGCTCCGGGATCACCGGGGAGCTGTTTTTT. The encoded protein is CASSSGITGELFF.

The DNA for the CDR3 is TGTGCCAGTAAACGGGGGACAGAGAATTATCTTTTGGCTGAAGCTTTCTTT. The encoded protein is CASKRGTENYLLAEAFF. The chain combines TRBV19 with TRBJ1-1; 7 bases are shared with TRBD1. The CDR3 sequence is 17 residues long. Losses at the gene ends were 7 bases for V and 6 bases for J; bases not matched to a gene: 20. Germline assignment: CDR1 LNHDA and CDR2 SQIVND (reference sequence).

The CDR3 here is CASSGYVDFSGNTIYF. The CDR3, as DNA: TGTGCCAGCAGCGGATACGTTGACTTCTCTGGAAACACCATATATTTT. This sequence joins TRBV7-9 and TRBJ1-3; D gene ambiguous. Germline CDR1 and CDR2: SEHNR and FQNEAQ (reference sequence). V gave up 5 bases and J gave up 0 bases, with 14 bases separating them. This CDR3 spans 16 amino acids.

J is TRBJ1-1 and V is TRBV7-9; 7 nucleotides align to TRBD1. V shed 4 bases, J shed 0 bases, and the junction held 5 bases outside the gene matches. The germline V gene has CDR1 SEHNR and CDR2 FQNEAQ (reference sequence). CDR3 length equals 15 residues. The CDR3 protein is CASSWDSYMNTEAFF. CDR3 in DNA: TGTGCCAGCAGCTGGGACAGCTACATGAACACTGAAGCTTTCTTT.

The V call is TRBV5-1, the J call TRBJ1-1; D is possibly TRBD1 (5 bases). The V end lost 5 bases, the J end lost 1 base, and 9 bases lay between the germline ends. The CDR3 covers 13 residues. Germline lookup yields CDR1 SGHRS and CDR2 YFSETQ. DNA for the CDR3: TGCGCCAGCAGACCGACAGCGAACACTGAAGCTTTCTTT. Its translation is CASRPTANTEAFF.

This rearrangement joins TRBV6-4 to TRBJ1-1; weak D call: TRBD1 (5 bases). Germline V gives CDR1 MRHNA, CDR2 SNTAGT. This CDR3 is 14 amino acids long. Between the trimmed V and J ends, which lost 0 bases and 11 bases, there was a span of 16 bases. The DNA of the CDR3 is TGTGCCAGCAGTGACTCGAATAATAGGGGAAGGGCTTTCTTT. Protein product: CASSDSNNRGRAFF.